The 4 T cell receptor beta chains in this list originate from one sample, sequenced in a study of OX40 agonist ivuxolimab in advanced cancers. Here immunoSEQ multiplex PCR was the method, and the copy in TCRdb shows in-frame clones only, minus some. The table records approximately 76,000 clones, roughly 85% of them present only once. The starting material was CD4+ or CD8+ T cells sorted from blood, obtained in a trial of the OX40 agonist ivuxolimab. Receptors originate from an adult with an advanced solid tumor such as melanoma, head and neck, liver or kidney cancer.

J is TRBJ2-7 and V is TRBV6-5; the match to TRBD1 covers 7 bases. CDR1 and CDR2 (germline): MNHEY, SVGAGI. The CDR3 loop spans 14 amino acids. J gave up 2 bases and V 2 bases, and 3 bases lay outside the gene matches. The CDR3 sequence: CASSYPQGTYEQYF. As DNA, the CDR3 is TGTGCCAGCAGTTACCCACAGGGGACCTACGAGCAGTACTTC.

The V call is TRBV27, the J call TRBJ1-6, with 8 bases identical to TRBD1. The CDR3 is 15 amino acids. Germline-derived CDR1 and CDR2 are MNHEY and SMNVEV (reference sequence). V was pared by 5 bases and J by 9 bases, with 9 bases of the junction left unmatched. The CDR3 coding sequence is TGTGCCAGCAGTCAGCAGGGGGCGCGGGGTTCACCCCTCCACTTT. Amino acid sequence: CASSQQGARGSPLHF.

This clone was recorded only once. The chain has TRBV30 and TRBJ1-2; a weak D match, TRBD1 (5 bases). Per the germline V gene, CDR1 is GTSNPN and CDR2 is SVGIG (reference sequence). This CDR3 contains 15 residues. Trimming shortened V by 2 bases and J by 0 bases, and 13 bases separated the two germline ends. As DNA, the CDR3 is TGTGCCTGGAGTCCTGTGACAGAACCTAACTATGGCTACACCTTC. This encodes CAWSPVTEPNYGYTF.

The J gene is TRBJ2-3, the V gene TRBV30; 9 positions agree with TRBD2. CDR1 is GTSNPN, CDR2 SVGIG, per germline (reference sequence). The CDR3 contains 15 residues. With V trimmed by 3 bases and J by 2 bases, 6 bases remained unmatched. In DNA form, the CDR3 reads TGTGCCTGGAGAGGGCTAGCGGGGTTCACAGATACGCAGTATTTT. Residues: CAWRGLAGFTDTQYF.